One and the same sample provided the 13 T cell receptor beta chains below, sequenced in a study of cytomegalovirus exposure and HLA in healthy donors listed by TCRdb under 2017. Receptor amplification or capture employed the immunoSEQ multiplex PCR assay. Imported from immuneACCESS, the table was reduced by TCRdb to in-frame sequences with V and J called. These copies leave out some clones; in studies compared against another copy, an unresolved V gene accounts for under half, and the cause of the remainder is not known. The sample table holds tens of thousands of clones, of which approximately 81% were seen once. The biggest ten clones account for 20% of the sample. Material for sequencing was PBMCs. These TCRs come from a man between 18 and 35 years old in good health and CMV-seropositive.

The chain joins TRBV6-5 to TRBJ1-1; weak D call: TRBD1 (5 bases). From germline, CDR1 is MNHEY and CDR2 SVGAGI. V was shortened by 6 bases and J by 6 bases, with 11 bases between the two germline ends. The CDR3 is made up of 12 amino acids. This chain's CDR3 is CASRTGGSEAFF. The CDR3 region has the DNA TGTGCCAGCAGGACGGGGGGATCTGAAGCTTTCTTT.

The chain carries TRBV5-4 and TRBJ1-1, with D uncertain. The ends were cut back, 4 bases at V and 1 base at J, with 8 bases in the middle. Germline V gives CDR1 SGHNT, CDR2 YYREEE (reference sequence). The CDR3 extends over 13 amino acids. This chain's CDR3 is CASSPAGNTEAFF. The CDR3 DNA is TGTGCCAGCAGCCCGGCAGGGAACACTGAAGCTTTCTTT.

The chain combines TRBV28 with TRBJ2-1; TRBD2 matches 7 bases. J lost 4 bases, V lost 7 bases, and 7 bases had no gene match. The germline V gene encodes CDR1 MDHEN and CDR2 SYDVKM. The length of the CDR3 is 14 residues. The CDR3 protein is CASKGLAEYNEQFF. The DNA for the CDR3 is TGTGCCAGCAAGGGGCTAGCGGAATACAATGAGCAGTTCTTC.

This clone was seen only a few times. The chain links TRBV6-5 to TRBJ1-3, with 10 bases matching TRBD1. This CDR3 region has 15 residues. Per germline, CDR1 MNHEY and CDR2 SVGAGI. V lost 6 bases, J lost 4 bases, and 6 bases stayed unmatched. Written as DNA, the CDR3 is TGTGCCAGCAGACGAGGGACAGGGGCAGGAAACACCATATATTTT. Protein sequence: CASRRGTGAGNTIYF.

This chain links TRBV6-1 with TRBJ1-4; D unclear. This CDR3 comprises 14 residues. V lost 10 bases to trimming and J lost 8 bases, with 20 bases between them. CDR1 is MNHNS and CDR2 is SASEGT in the germline V gene. DNA of the CDR3: TGTGCCACCAATCCCGGAGGGTCCTACGAAAAACTGTTTTTT. Translating it yields CATNPGGSYEKLFF.

V gene TRBV6-1 combines with J gene TRBJ2-7; D unclear. The CDR3 is 12 amino acids. CDR1 MNHNS and CDR2 SASEGT come from the germline V gene. Trimming removed 2 bases at V and 4 bases at J, with 6 bases between. The CDR3 reads CASSEPSYEQYV. The CDR3 nucleotides are TGTGCCAGCAGTGAACCTAGTTACGAGCAGTACGTC.

J is TRBJ1-1 and V is TRBV21-1; TRBD1 is the table's D call, not checked against the DNA. TRBV21-1 is a recognized pseudogene. The CDR3 runs 17 residues. The CDR3 here is CASSKGAGGPMNTEAFF. The CDR3 coding sequence is TGTGCCAGCAGCAAAGGAGCAGGTGGGCCTATGAACACTGAAGCTTTCTTT.

The genes are TRBV10-3 and TRBJ2-7; TRBD1 matches at 12 bases. CDR3 length equals 18 residues. J was trimmed by 7 bases and V by 5 bases; bases with no gene match: 18. Germline V gene data show CDR1 as ENHRY and CDR2 as SYGVKD. For the CDR3, the DNA is TGTGCCATCAGTAATAAAGCCGGGACAGGGGGCAAAGGAGGAGAGCAGTACGTC. Its protein product is CAISNKAGTGGKGGEQYV.

The CDR3 sequence is CAWSRGRSTDTQYF. CDR3 sequence (DNA): TGTGCCTGGAGTCGTGGCCGTAGCACAGATACGCAGTATTTT. The V call is TRBV30, the J call TRBJ2-3, with D unresolved. V lost 2 bases and J 0 bases, leaving 9 bases between the germline ends. CDR1 is GTSNPN and CDR2 is SVGIG in the germline V gene (reference sequence). The CDR3 consists of 14 residues.

The V gene is TRBV27, the J gene TRBJ2-6, with D perhaps TRBD1 (6 bases). Germline assignment: CDR1 MNHEY and CDR2 SMNVEV (reference sequence). The V gene lost 5 bases and the J gene lost 4 bases, with 21 bases spanning the gap. The CDR3 is 18 amino acids. CDR3 DNA sequence: TGTGCCAGCAGTACATTTGGACAGAACCCTGCAGGGGCCAACGTCCTGACTTTC. It yields the protein CASSTFGQNPAGANVLTF.

Comments on this clone: An end of the junction differs from the germline gene, which may be a read error. CDR3 region: CASSEGGRDRGSF. CDR3 nucleotides: TGTGCCAGCAGTGAAGGGGGCCGGGACAGGGGGAGTTTT. The chain has TRBV6-1 and TRBJ1-5; 11 positions agree with TRBD1. CDR3 length equals 13 residues. Germline loops: CDR1 MNHNS, CDR2 SASEGT.

The gene calls are TRBV18 and TRBJ2-5; TRBD1 matches at 11 bases. V was pared by 0 bases and J by 5 bases, with 5 bases of the junction left unmatched. This CDR3 region has 16 residues. CDR1 and CDR2 from the germline V gene are KGHSH and LQKENI. The CDR3 spells CASSPPGTGGRETQYF. CDR3 DNA sequence: TGTGCCAGCTCACCACCCGGGACAGGGGGACGGGAGACCCAGTACTTC.

The chain combines TRBV5-6 with TRBJ1-4; 8 bases map to TRBD1. Germline-derived CDR1 and CDR2 are SGHDT and YYEEEE. The V gene end was trimmed by 1 base and the J gene end by 3 bases; junction bases not matched to a gene: 2. The CDR3 is 15 residues long. The DNA for the CDR3 is TGTGCCAGCAGCTTGCTGGACAGGGCTAATGAAAAACTGTTTTTT. The encoded protein is CASSLLDRANEKLFF. The whole variable domain, filled in from reference TRBV5-6 and TRBJ1-4, reads DAGVTQSPTHLIKTRGQQVTLRCSPKSGHDTVSWYQQALGQGPQFIFQYYEEEERQRGNFPDRFSGHQFPNYSSELNVNALLLGDSALYLCASSLLDRANEKLFFGSGTQLSVL.